This T cell receptor (beta chain) was documented in a study of regulatory T cells in long-lasting Graves disease. This clonotype came up many times. What it binds is unknown. Time point specified: newly diagnosed GD, antithyroid drugs for less than 3 months. From RNA extracted from PBMCs, the TCR library was made. Whole-study findings and limits: A greater number of public clonotypes (2,741) was shared by persistent patients than by new patients (over 900).

The authors built TCR beta libraries using iRepertoire HTBI primers and Arm-PCR of CDR3 regions. From the multiplex PCR reads, TCRdb called clonotypes with MiXCR, one entry per CDR3 protein. Of around 250,000 distinct CDR3 sequences in the sample, about 20% were seen once. The same sample was also used in a study of T cells in Graves' hyperthyroidism and ophthalmopathy. From that second work: Blood samples included most of the expanded thyroid clonotypes exceeding 0.001.

This TCR came from a woman aged 25 to 39 with Graves disease. Here the sequenced sample was peripheral blood mononuclear cells (PBMCs), taken at new diagnosis, from a patient treated with antithyroid drugs.

The CDR3 loop reads CSARRSTDTQYF. DNA for the CDR3: TGCAGTGCTAGACGGAGCACAGATACGCAGTATTTT. The genes are TRBV20-1 and TRBJ2-3; D not resolved. From germline, CDR1 is DFQATT and CDR2 SNEGSKA (reference sequence). V lost 2 bases, J lost 0 bases, and 3 bases lay in between. The CDR3 totals 12 residues.